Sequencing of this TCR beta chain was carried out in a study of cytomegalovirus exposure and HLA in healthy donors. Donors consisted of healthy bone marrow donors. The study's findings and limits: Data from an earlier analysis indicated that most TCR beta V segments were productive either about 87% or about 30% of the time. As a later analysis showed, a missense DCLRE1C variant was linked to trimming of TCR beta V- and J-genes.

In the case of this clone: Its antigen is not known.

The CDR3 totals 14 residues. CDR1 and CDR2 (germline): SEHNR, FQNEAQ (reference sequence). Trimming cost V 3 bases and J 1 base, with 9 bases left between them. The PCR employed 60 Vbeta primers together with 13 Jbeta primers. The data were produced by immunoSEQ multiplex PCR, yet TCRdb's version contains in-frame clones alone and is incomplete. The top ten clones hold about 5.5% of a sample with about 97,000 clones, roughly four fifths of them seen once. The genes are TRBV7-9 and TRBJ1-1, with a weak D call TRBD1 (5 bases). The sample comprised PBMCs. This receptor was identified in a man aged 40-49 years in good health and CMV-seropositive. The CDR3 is CASSFGGTNTEAFF. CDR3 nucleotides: TGTGCCAGCAGCTTTGGGGGGACGAACACTGAAGCTTTCTTT.